These 31 T cell receptor beta chains were all obtained from the same sample, sequenced in a study of blood T cells in healthy people across ages. Primers used in a second PCR of roughly 6 to 11 cycles were a sample-barcoded 5' primer and a J-beta primer mix. Each CDR3 protein gets one entry after TCRdb re-called the 5' RACE reads with MiXCR. There are 500,000 to 550,000 distinct CDR3 sequences in the sample; around 24% occur only once, and 8.7% lies in the top ten. This sample also appeared in a second study, on T cells of mothers and their children.

Material: blood. Receptor source: a boy between 10 and 17 years old in good health.

This clonotype was found a few times. The chain combines TRBV4-3 with TRBJ2-7; TRBD2 agrees at 12 bases. From germline, CDR1 is LGHNA and CDR2 YSLEER. J gave up 2 bases and V 4 bases, and 6 bases lay outside the gene matches. CDR3 length: 16 amino acids. For the CDR3, the DNA is TGCGCCAGCAGCCGGACTAGCGGGGTGACTACCTACGAGCAGTACTTC. Its translation: CASSRTSGVTTYEQYF.

The V gene is TRBV29-1, the J gene TRBJ1-2; no clear D. V gave up 3 bases and J gave up 12 bases, with 17 bases separating them. From germline, CDR1 is SQVTM and CDR2 ANQGSEA. The CDR3 runs 12 residues. CDR3 residues: CSVEVGGFGNTF. The CDR3, as DNA: TGCAGCGTTGAGGTAGGAGGCTTCGGCAACACCTTC.

This clonotype was counted only a few times. The V and J genes are TRBV6-5 and TRBJ1-2, with 7 nucleotides matching TRBD1. V was pared by 3 bases and J by 3 bases, with 10 bases of the junction left unmatched. The CDR3 runs 16 residues. The germline gives CDR1 MNHEY, CDR2 SVGAGI. The CDR3 sequence is CASSYSTGESDYGYTF. The DNA for the CDR3 is TGTGCCAGCAGTTATTCCACAGGGGAGTCGGACTATGGCTACACCTTC.

The chain recombines TRBV4-3 with TRBJ1-3; the D is unclear. The CDR3 runs 17 residues. V lost 0 bases and J lost 1, with 13 bases in between. Germline CDR1 LGHNA, CDR2 YSLEER. CDR3: CASSQDTGVSSGNTIYF. In DNA, the CDR3 is TGCGCCAGCAGCCAAGATACCGGGGTTTCATCTGGAAACACCATATATTTT.

The rearrangement joins TRBV29-1 to TRBJ2-1; maybe TRBD1 (5 bases). V lost 3 bases and J lost 8, with 17 bases in between. The CDR3 extends over 14 amino acids. CDR1 is SQVTM and CDR2 is ANQGSEA in the germline V gene. For the CDR3, the DNA is TGCAGCGTTGACAGGGCCGGGCCAATTGATGAGCAGTTCTTC. Translating gives CSVDRAGPIDEQFF.

The sample holds a few counts of this clonotype. V usage is TRBV3-1 and J usage is TRBJ1-2; D is ambiguous. This CDR3 region has 13 residues. Looked up from germline, CDR1 is LGHDT and CDR2 is YNNKEL (reference sequence). V lost 3 bases and J 7 bases, leaving 12 bases between the germline ends. CDR3 sequence (DNA): TGTGCCAGCAGCCAGGGAACCTTAGGTGGCTACACCTTC. Encoded protein: CASSQGTLGGYTF.

This rearrangement joins TRBV7-6 to TRBJ1-1, with D possibly TRBD1 on 5 matching bases. Trimming pared 5 bases from V and 5 bases from J, leaving 24 bases between. The CDR3 covers 17 residues. Per the germline V gene, CDR1 is SGHVS and CDR2 is FNYEAQ. CDR3 sequence: CASSVRREDGAMTEAFF. The CDR3 DNA sequence: TGTGCCAGCAGCGTCCGAAGGGAGGATGGGGCTATGACTGAAGCTTTCTTT.

This clonotype was seen only a few times. The CDR3 loop reads CAWSSQRTGGDYTF. The CDR3 DNA is TGTGCCTGGAGTAGCCAGAGGACAGGGGGCGACTACACCTTC. The rearrangement joins TRBV30 to TRBJ1-2; 11 nucleotides align to TRBD1. The CDR3 length is 14 residues. The germline CDR1 and CDR2 sequences are GTSNPN and SVGIG (reference sequence). J lost 10 bases, V lost 2 bases, and 9 bases had no gene match.

The chain combines TRBV21-1 with TRBJ2-3. TRBV21-1 is marked as a pseudogene. This CDR3 is 16 amino acids long. In DNA form, the CDR3 reads TGTGCCAGCAGCAAAGCGCTAGCGGGAGGCACAGATACGCAGTATTTT. Protein product: CASSKALAGGTDTQYF.

This clonotype was detected a few times. This rearrangement joins TRBV5-1 to TRBJ2-5, with TRBD2 matching 10 bases. The V gene's germline CDR1 is SGHRS and CDR2 YFSETQ. The trim removed 7 bases at V and 5 bases at J, leaving 11 bases unmatched. This CDR3 spans 15 amino acids. CDR3 DNA: TGCGCCAGCCGGTTGTTCACTAGCGGGGACGAGACCCAGTACTTC. This encodes CASRLFTSGDETQYF.

The chain joins TRBV7-2 to TRBJ2-5; D is uncertain. Judging by the DNA end, TRBJ2-1 fits better; the J call may be wrong. There are 13 residues in the CDR3. CDR1 and CDR2 from the germline V gene are SGHTA and FQGNSA. The CDR3 nucleotides read TGTGCCAGCAGCTCCCAGCCCCGTAATGAGCAGTTCTTC. It codes for CASSSQPRNEQFF.

This clonotype was detected only a few times. The chain employs TRBV9 and TRBJ2-2; a weak D match, TRBD2 (6 bases). CDR3 length: 15 residues. V was shortened by 0 bases and J by 1 base, with 7 bases between the two germline ends. Germline CDR1 reads SGDLS; CDR2 reads YYNGEE. The DNA for the CDR3 is TGTGCCAGCAGCGTAGCGGGGGAGAACACCGGGGAGCTGTTTTTT. Amino acids: CASSVAGENTGELFF.

This clonotype was seen more than once but under ten times. The rearrangement uses TRBV20-1 and TRBJ2-1; 9 nucleotides match TRBD1. Germline V lookup: CDR1 DFQATT, CDR2 SNEGSKA (reference sequence). This CDR3 is 15 amino acids long. V shed 6 bases, J shed 8 bases, and the junction held 14 bases outside the gene matches. The CDR3 DNA follows: TGCAGTGCCAAACTTAGACAGGGGGAGGTCGATGAGCAGTTCTTC. Its protein is CSAKLRQGEVDEQFF.

This chain links TRBV11-3 with TRBJ1-6; possibly TRBD1 for D (6 bases). The CDR3 is 13 residues long. Per the germline V gene, CDR1 is SGHNT and CDR2 is YENEEA. V was shortened by 5 bases and J by 7 bases, with 9 bases between the two germline ends. CDR3 in DNA: TGTGCCAGCAGCGGGACACGGAATTCACCCCTCCACTTT. Translated: CASSGTRNSPLHF.

This clonotype has more than one count but fewer than ten. The V call is TRBV4-1, the J call TRBJ1-4, with 10 bases identical to TRBD1. CDR1 MGHRA and CDR2 YSYEKL come from the germline V gene. J lost 0 bases, V lost 2 bases, and 9 bases had no gene match. This CDR3 has 19 amino acids. The CDR3 DNA sequence: TGCGCCAGCAGCCAAACCTCCGGGACAGGGGTAACAACTAATGAAAAACTGTTTTTT. It encodes CASSQTSGTGVTTNEKLFF.

This clonotype showed up just a few times. The chain carries TRBV9 and TRBJ1-4; TRBD1 matches at 9 bases. The germline V gene encodes CDR1 SGDLS and CDR2 YYNGEE. This CDR3 spans 15 amino acids. After removal of 3 bases from V and 4 bases from J, the junction contained 4 bases not matched to a gene. The CDR3 spells CASSGPGQGNEKLFF. The CDR3 DNA reads TGTGCCAGCAGCGGACCGGGACAGGGTAATGAAAAACTGTTTTTT. Complete variable domain (other parts from reference TRBV9 and TRBJ1-4): DSGVTQTPKHLITATGQRVTLRCSPRSGDLSVYWYQQSLDQGLQFLIQYYNGEERAKGNILERFSAQQFPDLHSELNLSSLELGDSALYFCASSGPGQGNEKLFFGSGTQLSVL.

This clonotype was picked up a small number of times. CDR3 region: CSVGGTGGARINYEQYF. The CDR3 DNA is TGCAGCGTTGGCGGGACAGGGGGGGCTCGTATAAACTACGAGCAGTACTTC. This chain connects TRBV29-1 to TRBJ2-7; TRBD1 aligns across 11 bases. After removal of 4 bases from V and 3 bases from J, the junction contained 14 bases not matched to a gene. This CDR3 has 17 residues. Germline lookup yields CDR1 SQVTM and CDR2 ANQGSEA.

V and J are TRBV7-2 and TRBJ2-7, with TRBD1 identical over 9 bases. The germline V gene has CDR1 SGHTA and CDR2 FQGNSA. V shed 5 bases and J 6 bases; nucleotides not matched to a gene: 14. The CDR3 contains 16 residues. CDR3 in DNA: TGTGCCAGCAGCCCACGCCTACAGGGGGCCTTGGGCGAGCAGTACTTC. Translating gives CASSPRLQGALGEQYF.

In this sample, this clonotype turned up many times. The rearrangement joins TRBV28 to TRBJ2-7; the D call may be TRBD1 or TRBD2 (5 bases each). The V end was cut by 1 base, the J end by 2 bases, with 15 bases between. CDR1 and CDR2 (germline): MDHEN, SYDVKM. The CDR3 sequence is 16 residues long. For the CDR3, the DNA is TGTGCCAGCAGTTTATTTTCGCCCAGGGACCCCTACGAGCAGTACTTC. This translates into CASSLFSPRDPYEQYF.

This clonotype was recorded a few times. The rearrangement links TRBV12-3 or TRBV12-4 to TRBJ1-6; weak D call: TRBD1 (6 bases). V was clipped by 2 bases and J by 8 bases, with 10 bases between them. This CDR3 spans 14 amino acids. The CDR3 bases are TGTGCCAGCAGTTTAAGGGGGGTGGATTCACCCCTCCACTTT. It codes for CASSLRGVDSPLHF.

This clonotype was observed a handful of times. The chain uses TRBV9 and TRBJ1-1, with D perhaps matching TRBD1 (5 bases). Germline V gene sequence: CDR1 SGDLS, CDR2 YYNGEE. V shed 7 bases and J shed 1 base, with 8 bases lying between them. CDR3 size: 12 residues. For the CDR3, the DNA is TGTGCCAGCGGAGACAGGAACACTGAAGCTTTCTTT. Its protein product is CASGDRNTEAFF. Full variable domain (rest looked up from reference TRBV9 and TRBJ1-1): DSGVTQTPKHLITATGQRVTLRCSPRSGDLSVYWYQQSLDQGLQFLIQYYNGEERAKGNILERFSAQQFPDLHSELNLSSLELGDSALYFCASGDRNTEAFFGQGTRLTVV.

This clonotype was recorded a few times. The chain joins TRBV7-2 to TRBJ1-5; D unresolved. Germline V gene lookup returns CDR1 SGHTA and CDR2 FQGNSA. Trimming took off 5 bases at V and 5 bases at J, with 7 bases between the two ends. The CDR3 has 12 residues. The CDR3 nucleotides read TGTGCCAGCAGCAGCTCGGATCAGCCCCAGCATTTT. Translating it yields CASSSSDQPQHF.

Points on this clonotype: Since a much larger clone is just one base distant, this may be a read error. This rearrangement joins TRBV9 to TRBJ1-2; 7 bases match TRBD1. CDR1 is SGDLS, CDR2 YYNGEE, per germline. The CDR3 is made up of 15 amino acids. CDR3 DNA sequence: TGTGCCGGCAGCGCTCGACAGGGAGCTAACTATGGCTACACCTTC. Residues: CAGSARQGANYGYTF.

The rearrangement links TRBV28 to TRBJ2-5; 8 bases line up with TRBD1. J lost 2 bases, V lost 7 bases, and 12 bases had no gene match. Germline values: CDR1 MDHEN, CDR2 SYDVKM. The CDR3 is 16 residues long. In nucleotides, the CDR3 is TGTGCCAGCACAGGGGGCGAGATCACTGTACAAGAGACCCAGTACTTC. Its translation is CASTGGEITVQETQYF.

The chain uses TRBV7-8 and TRBJ2-5; maybe TRBD2 (6 bases). Germline V gene lookup returns CDR1 SGHVS and CDR2 FQNEAQ. Trimming shortened V by 3 bases and J by 4 bases, and 15 bases separated the two germline ends. CDR3 length equals 15 residues. CDR3 protein: CASSFKREPGETQYF. CDR3 bases: TGTGCCAGCAGCTTTAAACGGGAGCCAGGAGAGACCCAGTACTTC.

This clonotype was detected a few times. This sequence joins TRBV28 and TRBJ2-7; D unresolved. In germline, CDR1 is MDHEN, CDR2 SYDVKM. The ends were cut back, 3 bases at V and 2 bases at J, with 8 bases in the middle. The CDR3 length is 13 residues. CDR3 bases: TGTGCCAGCAGTTTCGAACTGACCTACGAGCAGTACTTC. Amino acid sequence: CASSFELTYEQYF.

This clonotype was seen a handful of times. V usage is TRBV9 and J usage is TRBJ2-3, with D unresolved. The CDR3 is made up of 12 amino acids. CDR1 and CDR2 (germline): SGDLS, YYNGEE. Trimming pared 2 bases from V and 5 bases from J, leaving 6 bases between. CDR3 bases: TGTGCCAGCAGCGTTCTGGGAGATACGCAGTATTTT. Translating gives CASSVLGDTQYF.

This clonotype was observed a few times. J is TRBJ2-7 and V is TRBV6-5; TRBD1 matches at 10 bases. CDR3 length equals 15 residues. Trimming took 6 bases from V and 3 from J; bases not matched to a gene: 8. CDR1 MNHEY and CDR2 SVGAGI come from the germline V gene. The CDR3 nucleotides read TGTGCCAGCAGCCACCAGACAGGGGGCTACTACGAGCAGTACTTC. Translation gives CASSHQTGGYYEQYF.

J is TRBJ1-4 and V is TRBV4-3; no definite D call. Trimming took 1 base from V and 5 from J, leaving 17 bases between them. The germline gives CDR1 LGHNA, CDR2 YSLEER. The CDR3 consists of 17 residues. CDR3: CASSQAPGRSGNEKLFF. The DNA of the CDR3 is TGCGCCAGCAGCCAAGCCCCAGGACGTTCGGGGAATGAAAAACTGTTTTTT.

The chain uses TRBV6-1 and TRBJ2-7; D perhaps matches TRBD2 (5 bases). The length of the CDR3 is 15 residues. Germline-derived CDR1 and CDR2 are MNHNS and SASEGT. The V gene lost 2 bases and the J gene lost 1 base, with 12 bases spanning the gap. DNA for the CDR3: TGTGCCAGCAGTGAACGTACGGGAAGGTCCTACGAGCAGTACTTC. Translating it yields CASSERTGRSYEQYF.

The chain recombines TRBV28 with TRBJ2-7; D is undetermined. The CDR3 sequence is 14 residues long. The V and J ends lost 1 base and 4 bases respectively, with 11 bases between them. Germline lookup yields CDR1 MDHEN and CDR2 SYDVKM. CDR3 protein: CASSLFGQDYEQYF. CDR3 bases: TGTGCCAGCAGTTTATTTGGTCAGGATTACGAGCAGTACTTC.